A selection of T cell receptor beta chains follows, all from one sample in a study of early T cells in non-severe SARS-CoV-2 infection. TCRdb independently ran MiXCR on the 5' RACE reads; one entry per CDR3 protein. The sample has about 60,000 distinct CDR3 sequences, 9.5% to 15% seen once. Input material: whole blood. These receptors all stem from an adult who was a healthcare worker with PCR-confirmed SARS-CoV-2 infection or an uninfected control (not recorded which). CDR3s include the opening cysteine and the closing phenylalanine or tryptophan. D genes are given only for firm matches. Size values are once, few and many counts, or a class for expanded clones, and some rows have none.

clone size: few; J gene: TRBJ2-5; V gene: TRBV5-1; D gene: NA; CDR3 DNA: TGCGCCAGCAGCCTGTGGGGGCTAGCGGACCAAGAGACCCAGTACTTC; CDR3 protein: CASSLWGLADQETQYF
clone size: NA; J gene: TRBJ2-1; V gene: TRBV20-1; D gene: NA; CDR3 DNA: TGCAGTGCTAGCCAGACTAGTAGGTACAATGAGCAGTTCTTC; CDR3 protein: CSASQTSRYNEQFF
clone size: few; J gene: TRBJ1-5; V gene: TRBV6-2/TRBV6-3; D gene: NA; CDR3 DNA: TGTGCCAGCAGTTACTCTCCCGGCAATCAGCCCCAGCATTTT; CDR3 protein: CASSYSPGNQPQHF
clone size: NA; J gene: TRBJ2-5; V gene: TRBV29-1; D gene: TRBD2; CDR3 DNA: TGCAGCGTGGCGGGACTAGCGGGGGGCCAAGAGACCCAGTACTTC; CDR3 protein: CSVAGLAGGQETQYF
clone size: NA; J gene: TRBJ2-2; V gene: TRBV7-8; D gene: NA; CDR3 DNA: TGTGCCAGCAGCTTAGTCCTCCTGGCAGGGGCGCTTAGCGGGGAGCTGTTTTTT; CDR3 protein: CASSLVLLAGALSGELFF
clone size: NA; J gene: TRBJ2-3; V gene: TRBV7-2; D gene: NA; CDR3 DNA: TGTGCCAGCAGCTTAATAACAGATACGCAGTATTTT; CDR3 protein: CASSLITDTQYF
clone size: few; J gene: TRBJ1-2; V gene: TRBV5-1; D gene: NA; CDR3 DNA: TGCGCCAGCAGCCCCGATGGACAGCTTCTCTATGGCTACACCTTC; CDR3 protein: CASSPDGQLLYGYTF
clone size: NA; J gene: TRBJ2-1; V gene: TRBV20-1; D gene: NA; CDR3 DNA: TGCAGTGCTAGAGATCGAGCGCACCCGTACTTCTTC; CDR3 protein: CSARDRAHPYFF
clone size: NA; J gene: TRBJ2-1; V gene: TRBV11-2; D gene: TRBD2; CDR3 DNA: TGTGCCAGCAGCCCCAGACTAGCGGGACAGCCCCGGACAGTCGACAATGAGCAGTTCTTC; CDR3 protein: CASSPRLAGQPRTVDNEQFF
clone size: few; J gene: TRBJ1-6; V gene: TRBV12-3/TRBV12-4; D gene: NA; CDR3 DNA: TGTGCCAGCAGTCGGGACGGTGTCGCAGGGTCACCCCTCCACTTT; CDR3 protein: CASSRDGVAGSPLHF
clone size: many; J gene: TRBJ1-1; V gene: TRBV20-1; D gene: NA; CDR3 DNA: TGCAGTGCTAGTCCCGGGGGTTGGAGCACTGAAGCTTTCTTT; CDR3 protein: CSASPGGWSTEAFF
clone size: NA; J gene: TRBJ2-2; V gene: TRBV9; D gene: NA; CDR3 DNA: TGTGCCAGCAGCGTAGCCGGAGATTTCCGCACCGGGGAGCTGTTTTTT; CDR3 protein: CASSVAGDFRTGELFF
clone size: many; J gene: TRBJ2-5; V gene: TRBV24-1; D gene: NA; CDR3 DNA: TGTGCCACCAGTTCCCGGGGGGAGACCCAGTACTTC; CDR3 protein: CATSSRGETQYF
clone size: NA; J gene: TRBJ1-5; V gene: TRBV7-2; D gene: NA; CDR3 DNA: TGTGCCAGCAGCCTAAGGAACGGGGCCAATCAGCCCCAGCATTTT; CDR3 protein: CASSLRNGANQPQHF
clone size: NA; J gene: TRBJ2-7; V gene: TRBV6-5; D gene: NA; CDR3 DNA: TGTGCCAGCAGTTCAGTTCTAGGGCAGGACGAGCAGTACTTC; CDR3 protein: CASSSVLGQDEQYF
clone size: NA; J gene: TRBJ1-4; V gene: TRBV7-3; D gene: NA; CDR3 DNA: TGTGCCAGCAGCGCTAACACAGGGGAAAAACTGTTTTTT; CDR3 protein: CASSANTGEKLFF
clone size: many; J gene: TRBJ1-4; V gene: TRBV7-9; D gene: NA; CDR3 DNA: TGTGCCAGCAGCTTAGGTCCCAGCGATGAAAAACTGTTTTTT; CDR3 protein: CASSLGPSDEKLFF
clone size: many; J gene: TRBJ2-7; V gene: TRBV5-1; D gene: NA; CDR3 DNA: TGCGCCAGCAGCTCAGCTAGCGGAACAGGGGAGCAGTACTTC; CDR3 protein: CASSSASGTGEQYF
clone size: few; J gene: TRBJ2-6; V gene: TRBV29-1; D gene: NA; CDR3 DNA: TGCAGCGTTGCGGGCCTTTCTGGGGCCAACGTCCTGACTTTC; CDR3 protein: CSVAGLSGANVLTF
clone size: many; J gene: TRBJ2-5; V gene: TRBV7-2; D gene: TRBD1; CDR3 DNA: TGTGCCAGCAGCCCGCGGACAGGGGAAAGGGAGACCCAGTACTTC; CDR3 protein: CASSPRTGERETQYF
clone size: NA; J gene: TRBJ2-1; V gene: TRBV2; D gene: TRBD1; CDR3 DNA: TGTGCCAGCAGTGATAGACAGGGTGCCTACAATGAGCAGTTCTTC; CDR3 protein: CASSDRQGAYNEQFF
clone size: NA; J gene: TRBJ1-1; V gene: TRBV29-1; D gene: TRBD1; CDR3 DNA: TGCAGCGTTTTGGGACAGGGCGTCACTGAAGCTTTCTTT; CDR3 protein: CSVLGQGVTEAFF
clone size: NA; J gene: TRBJ2-2; V gene: TRBV11-3; D gene: NA; CDR3 DNA: TGTGCCAGCAGCCCCGGGACGGGTACCGGGGAGCTGTTTTTT; CDR3 protein: CASSPGTGTGELFF
clone size: many; J gene: TRBJ1-5; V gene: TRBV28; D gene: NA; CDR3 DNA: TGTGCCAGCCAACCCGGGGGGAGAAACAATCAGCCCCAGCATTTT; CDR3 protein: CASQPGGRNNQPQHF
clone size: many; J gene: TRBJ2-7; V gene: TRBV6-4; D gene: TRBD2; CDR3 DNA: TGTGCCAGCAGTCGGACTAGCGGGAGGGCCTCGTCCAGCTACGAGCAGTACTTC; CDR3 protein: CASSRTSGRASSSYEQYF
clone size: NA; J gene: TRBJ1-5; V gene: TRBV7-8; D gene: NA; CDR3 DNA: TGTGCCAGCAGCTTTTGGGGGGCGGTGGGGAATCAGCCCCAGCATTTT; CDR3 protein: CASSFWGAVGNQPQHF
clone size: NA; J gene: TRBJ2-5; V gene: TRBV7-8; D gene: NA; CDR3 DNA: TGTGCCAGCAGCTTAGAGGGCAGGCGAGAGACCCAGTACTTC; CDR3 protein: CASSLEGRRETQYF
clone size: NA; J gene: TRBJ1-1; V gene: TRBV29-1; D gene: NA; CDR3 DNA: TGCAGCGTTGATTTTGAGGCGATGAACACTGAAGCTTTCTTT; CDR3 protein: CSVDFEAMNTEAFF
clone size: many; J gene: TRBJ2-1; V gene: TRBV7-6; D gene: NA; CDR3 DNA: TGTGCCAGCAGCTTAGTTGCGGGCCCGGTTGAGCAGTTCTTC; CDR3 protein: CASSLVAGPVEQFF
clone size: NA; J gene: TRBJ2-5; V gene: TRBV4-1; D gene: TRBD2; CDR3 DNA: TGCGCCAGCAGCCAAGAAGGACTAGTCTTAGAGACCCAGTACTTC; CDR3 protein: CASSQEGLVLETQYF
clone size: few; J gene: TRBJ1-2; V gene: TRBV19; D gene: NA; CDR3 DNA: TGTGCCAGTAGTACAGGGCAGGACTATGGCTACACCTTC; CDR3 protein: CASSTGQDYGYTF
clone size: many; J gene: TRBJ2-5; V gene: TRBV9; D gene: NA; CDR3 DNA: TGTGCCAGCAGCGTCGGCAGTAACTCGGGGACCCAGTACTTC; CDR3 protein: CASSVGSNSGTQYF
clone size: NA; J gene: TRBJ2-1; V gene: TRBV7-8; D gene: TRBD2; CDR3 DNA: TGTGCCAGCAGCTTAGGTGGCGGGGGGGCCTCCTACAATGAGCAGTTCTTC; CDR3 protein: CASSLGGGGASYNEQFF
clone size: NA; J gene: TRBJ2-3; V gene: TRBV4-1; D gene: NA; CDR3 DNA: TGCGCCAGCAGCCAAGGGCCGGGCGCAGGGTCTGCGCAGTATTTT; CDR3 protein: CASSQGPGAGSAQYF
clone size: NA; J gene: TRBJ1-6; V gene: TRBV7-9; D gene: NA; CDR3 DNA: TGTGCCAGCAGTCCTGGACTAGGGGTTGGGTCACCCCTCCACTTT; CDR3 protein: CASSPGLGVGSPLHF
clone size: few; J gene: TRBJ1-5; V gene: TRBV5-8; D gene: TRBD1; CDR3 DNA: TGTGCCAGCAGCGGAGGGACAGGGGGCTTTCAGCCCCAGCATTTT; CDR3 protein: CASSGGTGGFQPQHF
clone size: NA; J gene: TRBJ2-1; V gene: TRBV5-1; D gene: NA; CDR3 DNA: TGCGCCAGCAGCTTGGGGAGCGCCTACTCCTACAATGAGCAGTTCTTC; CDR3 protein: CASSLGSAYSYNEQFF
clone size: NA; J gene: TRBJ1-1; V gene: TRBV6-6; D gene: NA; CDR3 DNA: TGTGCCAGCAGCCCGGCAGTAGGAAAAGGGGACACTGAAGCTTTCTTT; CDR3 protein: CASSPAVGKGDTEAFF
clone size: NA; J gene: TRBJ2-7; V gene: TRBV6-1; D gene: TRBD2; CDR3 DNA: TGTGCCAGCACAGGACTAGCCTACGAGCAGTACTTC; CDR3 protein: CASTGLAYEQYF
clone size: few; J gene: TRBJ2-7; V gene: TRBV29-1; D gene: NA; CDR3 DNA: TGCAGCGTTGTTGAGAGGTCTACTCCCTACGAGCAGTACTTC; CDR3 protein: CSVVERSTPYEQYF
clone size: many; J gene: TRBJ1-4; V gene: TRBV12-3/TRBV12-4; D gene: NA; CDR3 DNA: TGTGCCAGCAGAGGAGGGGGGACACAGAATGAAAAACTGTTTTTT; CDR3 protein: CASRGGGTQNEKLFF
clone size: few; J gene: TRBJ1-4; V gene: TRBV4-1; D gene: NA; CDR3 DNA: TGCGCCAGCAGCCAAGATCGCCGTGAAAAACTGTTTTTT; CDR3 protein: CASSQDRREKLFF
clone size: many; J gene: TRBJ2-4; V gene: TRBV20-1; D gene: NA; CDR3 DNA: TGCAGTGCTACCTCCTCGAGCATTCAGTACTTC; CDR3 protein: CSATSSSIQYF
clone size: NA; J gene: TRBJ2-1; V gene: TRBV20-1; D gene: NA; CDR3 DNA: TGCAGTGCTAGTCGACATCTCTCCTACAATGAGCAGTTCTTC; CDR3 protein: CSASRHLSYNEQFF
clone size: few; J gene: TRBJ2-7; V gene: TRBV5-1; D gene: NA; CDR3 DNA: TGCGCCAGCAGCTTGGACAGGGCATCCCTCTACGAGCAGTACTTC; CDR3 protein: CASSLDRASLYEQYF
clone size: NA; J gene: TRBJ1-6; V gene: TRBV11-2; D gene: TRBD1; CDR3 DNA: TGTGCCAGCAGCTCGGACAGGGATTCACCCCTCCACTTT; CDR3 protein: CASSSDRDSPLHF
clone size: many; J gene: TRBJ2-7; V gene: TRBV20-1; D gene: TRBD1; CDR3 DNA: TGCAGTGCTAGGGGACAGGGTGCGACCTACGAGCAGTACTTC; CDR3 protein: CSARGQGATYEQYF
clone size: NA; J gene: TRBJ1-5; V gene: TRBV29-1; D gene: NA; CDR3 DNA: TGCAGCGTCCGCACGGCAGGGTTTAATCAGCCCCAGCATTTT; CDR3 protein: CSVRTAGFNQPQHF
clone size: medium-sized; J gene: TRBJ1-2; V gene: TRBV4-1; D gene: NA; CDR3 DNA: TGCGCCAGCAGCCGGGATGGGTCCGGCTACACCTTC; CDR3 protein: CASSRDGSGYTF
clone size: few; J gene: TRBJ2-1; V gene: TRBV20-1; D gene: TRBD2; CDR3 DNA: TGCAGTGCTAGAGACCCTACCGGGACTAGCGGGAGTGGGGGTTTTAATAATGAGCAGTTCTTC; CDR3 protein: CSARDPTGTSGSGGFNNEQFF
clone size: few; J gene: TRBJ1-1; V gene: TRBV29-1; D gene: NA; CDR3 DNA: TGCAGCGTTGAAGGGCGGCAGAGGAACACTGAAGCTTTCTTT; CDR3 protein: CSVEGRQRNTEAFF
clone size: many; J gene: TRBJ2-7; V gene: TRBV23-1; D gene: TRBD2; CDR3 DNA: TGCGCCAGCAGTCGATATCTAGCGGGTCCGAGCTCCTACGAGCAGTACTTC; CDR3 protein: CASSRYLAGPSSYEQYF
clone size: NA; J gene: TRBJ1-1; V gene: TRBV10-3; D gene: NA; CDR3 DNA: TGTGCCATCAGTGAGTCGGGGAACACTGAAGCTTTCTTT; CDR3 protein: CAISESGNTEAFF
clone size: many; J gene: TRBJ2-3; V gene: TRBV28; D gene: NA; CDR3 DNA: TGTGCCAGCAGTTTAAACAGGGAAGAGCCGGATACGCAGTATTTT; CDR3 protein: CASSLNREEPDTQYF